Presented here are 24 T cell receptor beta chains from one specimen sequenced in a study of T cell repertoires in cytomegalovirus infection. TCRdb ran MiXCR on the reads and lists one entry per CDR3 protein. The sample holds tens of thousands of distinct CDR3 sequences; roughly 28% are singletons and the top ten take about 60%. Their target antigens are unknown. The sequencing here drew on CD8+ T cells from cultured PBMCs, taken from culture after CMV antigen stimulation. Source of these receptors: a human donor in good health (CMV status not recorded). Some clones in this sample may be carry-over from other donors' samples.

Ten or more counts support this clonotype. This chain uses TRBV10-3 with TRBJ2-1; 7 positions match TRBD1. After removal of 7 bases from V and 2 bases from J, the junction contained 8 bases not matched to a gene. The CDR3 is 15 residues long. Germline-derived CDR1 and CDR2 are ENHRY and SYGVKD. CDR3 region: CAIIFPGQPYNEQFF. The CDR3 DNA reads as TGTGCCATCATTTTTCCGGGACAGCCCTACAATGAGCAGTTCTTC.

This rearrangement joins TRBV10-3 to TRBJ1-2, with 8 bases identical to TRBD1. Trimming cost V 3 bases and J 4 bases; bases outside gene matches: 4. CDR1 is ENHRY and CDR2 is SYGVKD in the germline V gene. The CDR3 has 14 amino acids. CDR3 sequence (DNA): TGTGCCATCAGTGATTCCGGGACAGGCTATGGCTACACCTTC. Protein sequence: CAISDSGTGYGYTF.

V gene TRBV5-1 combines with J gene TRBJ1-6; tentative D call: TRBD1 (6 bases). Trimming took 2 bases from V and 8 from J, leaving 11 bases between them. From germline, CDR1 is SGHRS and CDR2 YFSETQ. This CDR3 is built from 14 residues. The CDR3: CASSFTGFDSPLHF. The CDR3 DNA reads TGCGCCAGCAGCTTCACAGGGTTTGATTCACCCCTCCACTTT.

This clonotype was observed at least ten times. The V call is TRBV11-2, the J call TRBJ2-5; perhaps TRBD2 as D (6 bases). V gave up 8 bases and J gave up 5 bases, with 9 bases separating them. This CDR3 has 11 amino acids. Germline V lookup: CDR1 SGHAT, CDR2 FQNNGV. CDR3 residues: CASGGWETQYF. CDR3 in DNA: TGTGCCAGCGGGGGGTGGGAGACCCAGTACTTC.

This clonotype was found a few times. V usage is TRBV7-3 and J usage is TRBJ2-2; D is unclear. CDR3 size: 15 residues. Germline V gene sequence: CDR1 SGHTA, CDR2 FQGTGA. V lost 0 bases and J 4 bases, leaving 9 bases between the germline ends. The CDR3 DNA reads TGTGCCAGCAGCTTAACCACCGGGTTCACCGGGGAGCTGTTTTTT. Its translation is CASSLTTGFTGELFF.

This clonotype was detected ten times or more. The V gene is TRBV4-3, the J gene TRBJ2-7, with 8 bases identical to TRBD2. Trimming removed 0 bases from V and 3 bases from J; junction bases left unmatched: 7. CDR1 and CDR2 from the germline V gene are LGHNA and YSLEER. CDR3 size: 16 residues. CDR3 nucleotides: TGCGCCAGCAGCCAAGATCATGGTAGCGGGGTCTACGAGCAGTACTTC. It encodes CASSQDHGSGVYEQYF.

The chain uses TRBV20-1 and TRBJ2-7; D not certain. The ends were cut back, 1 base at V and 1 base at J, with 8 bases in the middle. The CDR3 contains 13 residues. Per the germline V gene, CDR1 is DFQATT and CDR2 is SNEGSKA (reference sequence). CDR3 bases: TGCAGTGCTAGAGGCCAGGAATCCTACGAGCAGTACTTC. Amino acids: CSARGQESYEQYF.

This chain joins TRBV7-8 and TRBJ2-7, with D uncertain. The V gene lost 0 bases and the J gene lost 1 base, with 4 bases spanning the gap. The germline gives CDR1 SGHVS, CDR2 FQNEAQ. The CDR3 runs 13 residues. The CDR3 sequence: CASSLAGSYEQYF. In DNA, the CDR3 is TGTGCCAGCAGCTTAGCGGGGTCCTACGAGCAGTACTTC.

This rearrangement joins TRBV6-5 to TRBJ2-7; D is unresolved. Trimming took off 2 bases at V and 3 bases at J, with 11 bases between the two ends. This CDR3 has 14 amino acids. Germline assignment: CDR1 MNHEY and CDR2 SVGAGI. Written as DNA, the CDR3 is TGTGCCAGCAGTTACGCCTCGGCCAACTACGAGCAGTACTTC. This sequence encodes CASSYASANYEQYF.

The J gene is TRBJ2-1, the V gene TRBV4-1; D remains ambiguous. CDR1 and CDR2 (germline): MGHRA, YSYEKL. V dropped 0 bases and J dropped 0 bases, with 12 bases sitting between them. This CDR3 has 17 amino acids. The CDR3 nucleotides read TGCGCCAGCAGCCAAGATCAGACGTCATACTCCTACAATGAGCAGTTCTTC. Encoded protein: CASSQDQTSYSYNEQFF.

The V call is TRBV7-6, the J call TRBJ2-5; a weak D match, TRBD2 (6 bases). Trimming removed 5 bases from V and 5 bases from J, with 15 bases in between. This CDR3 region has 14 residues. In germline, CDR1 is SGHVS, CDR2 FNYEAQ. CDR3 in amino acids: CASSRSGDSETQYF. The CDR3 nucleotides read TGTGCCAGCAGCCGCTCGGGGGATTCCGAGACCCAGTACTTC.

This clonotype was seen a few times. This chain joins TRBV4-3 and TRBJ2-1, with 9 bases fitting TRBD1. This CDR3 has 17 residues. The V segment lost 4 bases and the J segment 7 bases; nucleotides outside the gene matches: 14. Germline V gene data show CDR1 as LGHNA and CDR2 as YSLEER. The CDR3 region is CASSLSLLGTGYNEQFF. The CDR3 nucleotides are TGCGCCAGCAGCCTCAGCCTGCTTGGGACAGGGTATAATGAGCAGTTCTTC.

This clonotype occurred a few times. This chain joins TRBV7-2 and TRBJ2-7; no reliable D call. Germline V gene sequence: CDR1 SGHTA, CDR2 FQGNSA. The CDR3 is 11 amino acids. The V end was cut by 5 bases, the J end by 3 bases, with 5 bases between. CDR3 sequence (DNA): TGTGCCAGCAGCCTCCTCTACGAGCAGTACTTC. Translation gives CASSLLYEQYF.

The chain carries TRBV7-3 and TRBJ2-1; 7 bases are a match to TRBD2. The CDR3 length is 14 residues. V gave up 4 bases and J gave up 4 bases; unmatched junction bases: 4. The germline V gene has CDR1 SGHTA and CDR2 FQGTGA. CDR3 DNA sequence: TGTGCCAGCAGCTCCCTGCGGGGGTACAATGAGCAGTTCTTC. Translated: CASSSLRGYNEQFF.

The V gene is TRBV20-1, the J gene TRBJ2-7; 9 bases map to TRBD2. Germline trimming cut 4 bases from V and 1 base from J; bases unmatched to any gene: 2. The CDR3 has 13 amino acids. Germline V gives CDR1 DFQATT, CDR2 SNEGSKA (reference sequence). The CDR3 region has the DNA TGCAGTGCTAATAGCGGGAGTTCCTACGAGCAGTACTTC. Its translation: CSANSGSSYEQYF.

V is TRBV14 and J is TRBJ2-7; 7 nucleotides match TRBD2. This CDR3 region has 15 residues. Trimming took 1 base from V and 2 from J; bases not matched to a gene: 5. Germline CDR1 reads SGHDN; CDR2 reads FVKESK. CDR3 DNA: TGTGCCAGCAGCCAAGTGGGAGGGGAAACCTACGAGCAGTACTTC. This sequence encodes CASSQVGGETYEQYF.

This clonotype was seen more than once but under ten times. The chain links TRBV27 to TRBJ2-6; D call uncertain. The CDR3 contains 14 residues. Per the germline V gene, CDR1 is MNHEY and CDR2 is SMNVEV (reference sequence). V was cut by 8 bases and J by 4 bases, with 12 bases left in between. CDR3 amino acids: CASSLASGANVLTF. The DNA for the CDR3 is TGTGCCAGCTCTCTGGCCTCGGGGGCCAACGTCCTGACTTTC.

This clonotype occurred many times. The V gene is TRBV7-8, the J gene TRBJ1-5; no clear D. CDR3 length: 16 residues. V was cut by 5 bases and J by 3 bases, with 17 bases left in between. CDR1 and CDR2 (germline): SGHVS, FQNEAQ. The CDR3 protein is CASSLNNPGSNQPQHF. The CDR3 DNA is TGTGCCAGCAGCCTAAACAATCCGGGTTCCAATCAGCCCCAGCATTTT.

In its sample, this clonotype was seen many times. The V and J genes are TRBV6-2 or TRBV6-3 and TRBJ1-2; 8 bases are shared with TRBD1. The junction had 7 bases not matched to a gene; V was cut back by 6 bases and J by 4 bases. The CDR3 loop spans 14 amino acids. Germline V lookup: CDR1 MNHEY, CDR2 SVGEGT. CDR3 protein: CASRTTGVGYGYTF. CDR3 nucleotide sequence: TGTGCCAGCAGAACGACAGGGGTCGGCTATGGCTACACCTTC.

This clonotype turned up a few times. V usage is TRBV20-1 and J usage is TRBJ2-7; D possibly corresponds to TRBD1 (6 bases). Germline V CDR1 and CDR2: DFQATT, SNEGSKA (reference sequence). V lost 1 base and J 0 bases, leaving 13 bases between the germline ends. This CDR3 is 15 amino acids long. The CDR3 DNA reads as TGCAGTGCTAGAGGTCCACGGGACACCTCCTACGAGCAGTACTTC. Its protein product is CSARGPRDTSYEQYF.

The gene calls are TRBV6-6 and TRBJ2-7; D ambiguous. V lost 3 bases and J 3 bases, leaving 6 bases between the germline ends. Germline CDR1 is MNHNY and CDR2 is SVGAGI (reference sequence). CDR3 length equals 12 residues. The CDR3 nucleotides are TGTGCCAGCAGTTATCGCAACTACGAGCAGTACTTC. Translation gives CASSYRNYEQYF.

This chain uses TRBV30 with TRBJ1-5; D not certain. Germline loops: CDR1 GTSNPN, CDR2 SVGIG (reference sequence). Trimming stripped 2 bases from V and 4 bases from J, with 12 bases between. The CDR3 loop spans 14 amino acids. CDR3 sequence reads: CAWSKQTGNQPQHF. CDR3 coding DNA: TGTGCCTGGAGTAAACAGACCGGTAATCAGCCCCAGCATTTT. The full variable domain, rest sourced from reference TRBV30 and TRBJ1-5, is SQTIHQWPATLVQPVGSPLSLECTVEGTSNPNLYWYRQAAGRGLQLLFYSVGIGQISSEVPQNLSASRPQDRQFILSSKKLLLSDSGFYLCAWSKQTGNQPQHFGDGTRLSIL.

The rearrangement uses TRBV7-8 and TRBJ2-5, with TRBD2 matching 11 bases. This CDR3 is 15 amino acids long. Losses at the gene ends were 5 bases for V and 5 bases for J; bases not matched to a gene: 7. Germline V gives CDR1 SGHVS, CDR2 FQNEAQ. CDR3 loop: CASSERTSGRETQYF. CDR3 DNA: TGTGCCAGCAGCGAACGGACTAGCGGGCGGGAGACCCAGTACTTC.

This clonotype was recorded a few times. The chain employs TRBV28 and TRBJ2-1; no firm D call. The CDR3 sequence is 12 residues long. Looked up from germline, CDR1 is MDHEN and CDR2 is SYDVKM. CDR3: CGFGQVFNEQFF. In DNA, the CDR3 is TGTGGATTCGGCCAAGTTTTCAATGAGCAGTTCTTC.